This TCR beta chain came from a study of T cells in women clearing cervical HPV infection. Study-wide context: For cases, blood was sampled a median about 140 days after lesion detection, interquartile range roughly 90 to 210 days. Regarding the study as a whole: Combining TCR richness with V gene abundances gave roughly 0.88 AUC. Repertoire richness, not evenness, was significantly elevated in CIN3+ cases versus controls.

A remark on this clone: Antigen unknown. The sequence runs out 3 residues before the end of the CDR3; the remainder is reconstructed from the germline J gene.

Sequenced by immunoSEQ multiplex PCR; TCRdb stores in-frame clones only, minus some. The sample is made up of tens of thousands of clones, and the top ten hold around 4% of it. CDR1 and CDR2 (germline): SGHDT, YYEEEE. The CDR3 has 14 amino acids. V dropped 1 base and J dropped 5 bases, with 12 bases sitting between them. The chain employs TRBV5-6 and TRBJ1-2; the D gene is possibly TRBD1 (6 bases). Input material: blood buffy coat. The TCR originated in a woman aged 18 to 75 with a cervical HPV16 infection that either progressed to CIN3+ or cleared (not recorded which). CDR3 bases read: TGTGCCAGCAGCTTGCGGGGGGCGAGGTATGGC. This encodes CASSLRGARYG. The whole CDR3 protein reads CASSLRGARYGYTF.